The clone carrying this T cell receptor (beta chain) appeared once. Antigen: not known. Template material for TCR beta VDJ and CDR3 profiling consisted of genomic DNA. Via MiXCR, TCRdb re-called the reads, giving one row per CDR3 protein. The table includes roughly 180,000 distinct CDR3 sequences, 64% detected once. CDR1 and CDR2 (germline): SGDLS, YYNGEE. The CDR3 spans 15 residues. Unmatched junction bases numbered 6, after V lost 0 bases and J lost 9 bases. These data belong to a study of CD8+CD57+ T cells in acquired aplastic anemia. As for the study in general: The study obtained an average of around 2.9 ug of DNA from sorted CD4+ and CD8+ cells. Study-wide results and caveats: Patients and controls were found to share roughly 31 CD8+ CDR3 sequences. Significant differences in CD8+ Simpson's diversity were not observed between patients and controls.

The chain couples TRBV9 to TRBJ1-6; 7 nucleotides align to TRBD1. The source material was sorted CD4+, CD8+, or CD8+CD57+ T cells (not recorded which) from PBMCs. This clonotype originated in a human donor with severe aplastic anemia or a healthy control (not recorded which). The CDR3 bases are TGTGCCAGCAGCGTAGACAGGGGAGGTAGTTCACCCCTCCACTTT. Translating gives CASSVDRGGSSPLHF.